This T cell receptor (beta chain) was captured by sequencing in a study of cytomegalovirus exposure and HLA in healthy donors (dated by TCRdb to 2016 to 2017). For the wider study: An earlier analysis of roughly 500 of the donors reported 250 to 350 Gb of sequence data and some 110 million unique TCR beta sequences obtained from around 180 million T cells. Around 330 gigabases of sequencing data and 70 million to 100 million unique TCR sequences made up an early release that covered over 550 HLA-typed donors. Of the roughly 400 genotyped donors, 65% to 90% fell in the genetic ancestry cluster associated with self-reported Caucasian donors. The study was designed to test whether signatures of past pathogen exposure could be identified by cataloging public T cell receptors. Using immunosequencing, the study profiled T cell repertoires from some 670 subjects and related those repertoires to cytomegalovirus serostatus. Along with the approximately 700-subject first cohort, a separate validation cohort of around 110 different subjects was used. To predict cytomegalovirus infection status, the study combined high-throughput TCR immunosequencing, statistical association of individual TCRs with disease status, and machine learning. To study patterns of TCR occurrence, a later analysis re-analyzed previously published TCR beta repertoires from 700 or so donors and added high-resolution HLA genotyping. Rather than using new phenotypic data, the later analysis identified candidate immune exposures from TCR beta sequences and from how often those sequences occurred across donors. In an earlier analysis of 587 of the donors, high-throughput TCR beta sequencing was used to judge whether each TCR beta V gene segment behaved as functional or pseudogenic. Donor age, sex, ethnicity and CMV serostatus were compiled alongside the repertoire data. A later genetic analysis took genome-wide SNP genotypes for about three fifths of the roughly 670 donors and used that subset as a discovery cohort. All discovery cohort repertoires had been generated on a single sequencing platform. HLA typing included class I and class II loci at four-digit resolution. Typing coverage differed by locus: A, B, C, DRB1 and DQB1 were typed in roughly 620-640 donors, DQA1 in approximately 520, DPA1 in over 600, and DPB1 in just under 480. Because of strong linkage in the cohort, roughly five DR-DQ haplotypes were treated as single units for association and clustering. On average, approximately 250,000 unique TCR beta nucleotide sequences were sequenced per donor among 350 to 400 genotyped donors of the cohort, with about 17% of those sequences being non-productive.

Broader findings and caveats from the paper: In a later analysis, the rate of TCR association differed among HLA loci, with DRB1 alleles having the most associated TCRs and HLA-C alleles having the fewest. Compared with the approximately 710-donor mean, donors in an Asian-associated ancestry cluster had fewer N-insertions in productive TCRs, according to a later genetic analysis. This cohort had only TCR beta chains sequenced, and the lack of alpha or paired-chain data limited which features could be detected. Presence/absence analyses assumed roughly uniform sequencing depth across donors, an assumption that may not hold. A later genetic analysis associated a missense DCLRE1C variant with V-gene and J-gene trimming of TCR beta chains, and an independent cohort replicated the association. Three of the identified cytomegalovirus-associated TCR beta chains were confirmed in vitro to be specific for cytomegalovirus antigens. Correlated functional status among segregating V segments might be attributable to linkage disequilibrium, but an unknown experimental factor could not be ruled out. A further reported finding was that TCR beta sequences accurately predicted the HLA-A and HLA-B alleles for most subjects in the first cohort. According to the authors, the approach could potentially be generalized to other disease states and immunological phenotypes. Because counts were too low, roughly 16 rarely observed V segments, including chromosome 9 orphons, were excluded from the earlier analysis of some 540 of the donors. A later analysis found that HLA-associated TCR beta chains were more clonally expanded and had lower generation probabilities than equally common non-associated chains. A cluster of highly shared sequence variants was judged likely to represent a technical artifact of the sequencing pipeline. In a later analysis, most CMV-associated TCR beta chains were found to appear HLA-restricted, with HLA associations seemingly driven largely by CMV exposure. Some IMGT-functional V segments, including TRBV6-2 and TRBV6-3, could not be told apart with the 87-base-pair reads, so those segments were excluded. While some public TCRs were present in many individuals, most TCR sequences turned up only very rarely across donors. Specific HLA alleles were associated with 15,000 to 20,000 TCR beta sequences at a false discovery rate of 0.05 in a later analysis. According to a later analysis, parvovirus B19, influenza, CMV and Epstein-Barr virus appeared linked to several top co-occurrence clusters. A total of 150 or so TCR beta chains were listed by the study as associated with cytomegalovirus. When HLA alleles, especially DR and DQ, strongly co-occurred, attributing TCR associations to individual alleles was difficult. The classifier was reported to diagnose cytomegalovirus status with high specificity and sensitivity in both the original cohort and the validation cohort. For the cohort, immune exposure information was limited to CMV serostatus. Because HLA typing was unavailable for some donors at each locus, only the typed subset was used in association tests. Broadly in line with IMGT annotations, most TCR beta V segments showed up in productive rearrangements about 87% or about 30% of the time in an earlier analysis of around 550 of the donors.

From cysteine to phenylalanine, the CDR3 is 16 amino acids long. Only the CDR3 portion is preserved as DNA: 48 bases, with reading frame beginning at the first base. The cohort comprised 666 healthy bone marrow donors. At the time of sampling, every cohort member was nominally healthy, though immune exposures that went unrecorded were likely present. The donor was CMV seronegative and belonged to the group of over 350 seronegative cohort members. A peripheral blood sample was provided by each donor, and peripheral blood mononuclear cells were used for TCR beta sequencing. Genomic DNA was extracted from the blood cell samples with the Qiagen DNeasy Blood Extraction Kit. In regard to this clone: The specificity of this receptor is unknown. No per-base quality is available; no much larger clone lies one base away.

The library came from the immunoSEQ multiplex PCR assay. The multiplex PCR relied on a mix of 60 forward primers for TCR Vbeta segments and 13 reverse primers for TCR Jbeta segments. A multiplex PCR assay on genomic DNA amplified the CDR3 region of rearranged TCR beta genes. The Illumina HiSeq System was used to sequence the amplified TCR beta libraries as 87-base-pair reads. From the authors' description of their analysis: In a later analysis, tens of millions of unique TCR beta chains were counted across the 666 repertoires, and roughly 11 million of these chains were shared by at least two donors. Raw reads were error-corrected and collapsed into unique sequences by a nearest-neighbor algorithm in which closely related sequences were merged to remove PCR and sequencing errors. Alignment of CDR3 sequences to IMGT reference sequences was used to assign V, D and J gene segments. For a sequence to be retained, a match of at least six nucleotides was required to both a V gene segment and a J gene segment. Rearrangements were classified as productive when the CDR3 lacked stop codons and remained in frame with V and J, and all other rearrangements were classified as non-productive. Following IMGT convention, CDR3 was defined as the stretch from the second conserved V-encoded cysteine to the conserved J-encoded phenylalanine. Sequences without an unambiguous match to a single V gene segment were excluded from the earlier analysis of about 600 of the donors. In an earlier analysis of 587 of the donors, a V segment was called functional when productive rearrangements were above 56.7%, and segregating when the standard deviation between donors exceeded 5%. A statistical classification framework was built for diagnosing cytomegalovirus status from the catalog of TCR beta chain sequences. In a later analysis, TCR nucleotide sequences were compared against IMGT/GENE-DB human TR gene sequences so that V and J genes could be assigned. Using the TCRdist pipeline, a later analysis assigned CDR3 sequences along with most-parsimonious VDJ recombination scenarios. In a later analysis, every TCR beta chain was defined by the combination of its CDR3 amino acid sequence and its V-gene family, and reads without a unique V-gene family were dropped. As a way to deal with suspected cross-contamination and a sequencing artifact, a later analysis dropped 640 or so nucleotide sequences that were highly shared and had low generation probability. In a later analysis, a clonal expansion index for each public chain was calculated from normalized within-repertoire ranks of inferred template counts. In a later analysis, generation probabilities were computed with a VDJ recombination model fitted to out-of-frame rearrangements, and the resulting probabilities were checked against IGoR. In a later analysis, TCR-TCR, TCR-HLA and TCR-CMV co-occurrence was scored with hypergeometric tests, and a repertoire-size bias correction was applied to TCR pairs. In a later analysis, false discovery rates were estimated by permuting HLA or CMV assignments 20 times. In a later analysis, co-occurring TCRs were grouped with DBSCAN, and TCRdist sequence similarity was added when clustering was performed within HLA-allele-positive subsets. For co-occurrence clustering, repertoires with fewer than 30,000 or more than 120,000 public chains were excluded, along with several repertoires with anomalous nucleotide sharing. As stored in TCRdb, this immuneACCESS dataset retains in-frame rearrangements with V and J assigned. A fraction of the clones does not appear; measured against another copy, unresolved V genes explain less than half of the discrepancy, and the remainder lacks a known reason. V, J and clone size are taken as reported in that table, and D and trimming were inferred from the DNA itself. This sample holds about 160,000 clones; about 77% were observed only once. The top ten hold 1.3% of the sample.

The sample consisted of PBMCs. The receptor comes from a man aged 25-40 years in good health and CMV-seronegative. Recombination linked TRBV21-1 to TRBJ2-1; no DNA check was done on the table's D call, TRBD1. TRBV21-1 is shown as a pseudogene. The DNA sequence is given as TGTGCCAGCAGCAAAGCAGGGGACAGCTCCTACAATGAGCAGTTCTTC. It specifies CASSKAGDSSYNEQFF.